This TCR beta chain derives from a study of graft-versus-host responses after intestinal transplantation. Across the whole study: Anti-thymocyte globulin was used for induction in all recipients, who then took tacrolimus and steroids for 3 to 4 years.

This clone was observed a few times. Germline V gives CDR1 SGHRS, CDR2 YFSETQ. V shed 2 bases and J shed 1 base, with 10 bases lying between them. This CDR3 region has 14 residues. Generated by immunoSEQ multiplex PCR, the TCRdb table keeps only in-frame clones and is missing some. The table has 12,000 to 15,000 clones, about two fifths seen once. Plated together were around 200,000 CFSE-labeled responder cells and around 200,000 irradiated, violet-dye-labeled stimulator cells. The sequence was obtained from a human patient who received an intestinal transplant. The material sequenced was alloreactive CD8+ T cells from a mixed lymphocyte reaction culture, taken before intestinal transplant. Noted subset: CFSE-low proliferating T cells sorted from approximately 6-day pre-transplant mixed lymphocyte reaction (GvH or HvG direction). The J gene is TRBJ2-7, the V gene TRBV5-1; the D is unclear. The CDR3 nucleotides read TGCGCCAGCAGCTTCTTCGTCGGTTCCTACGAGCAGTACTTC. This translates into CASSFFVGSYEQYF. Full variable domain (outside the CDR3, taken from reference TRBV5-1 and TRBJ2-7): KAGVTQTPRYLIKTRGQQVTLSCSPISGHRSVSWYQQTPGQGLQFLFEYFSETQRNKGNFPGRFSGRQFSNSRSEMNVSTLELGDSALYLCASSFFVGSYEQYFGPGTRLTVT.